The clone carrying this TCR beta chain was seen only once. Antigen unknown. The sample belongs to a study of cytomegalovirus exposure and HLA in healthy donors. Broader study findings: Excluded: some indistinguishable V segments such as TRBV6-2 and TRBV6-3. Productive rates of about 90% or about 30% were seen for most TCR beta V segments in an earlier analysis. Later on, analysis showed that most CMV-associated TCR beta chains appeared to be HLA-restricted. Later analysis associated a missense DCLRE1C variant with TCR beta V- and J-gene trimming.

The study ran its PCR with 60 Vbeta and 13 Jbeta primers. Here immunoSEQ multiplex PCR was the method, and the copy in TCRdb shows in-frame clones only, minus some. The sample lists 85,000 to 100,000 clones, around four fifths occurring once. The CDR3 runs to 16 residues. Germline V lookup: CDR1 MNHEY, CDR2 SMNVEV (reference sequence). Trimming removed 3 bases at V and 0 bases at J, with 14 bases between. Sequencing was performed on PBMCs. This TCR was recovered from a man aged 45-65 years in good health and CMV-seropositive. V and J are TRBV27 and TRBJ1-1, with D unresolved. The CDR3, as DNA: TGTGCCAGCAGTTTTTCCCCGGGTGGATTGAACACTGAAGCTTTCTTT. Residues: CASSFSPGGLNTEAFF.